The subject of this entry is one T cell receptor beta chain. Profiled with immunoSEQ multiplex PCR; TCRdb holds only in-frame clones, not every one. Of more than 95,000 clones in the sample, 91% were seen once. The CDR3 length is 16 residues. With 5 bases clipped from V and 3 bases from J, the junction kept 11 bases outside the gene matches. The germline gives CDR1 SGHTA, CDR2 FQGNSA. The sample is drawn from a study of T cell responses to AZD1222 COVID-19 vaccine. This specimen was peripheral blood, taken on day 0 of AZD1222 vaccination. The receptor was derived from an adult in good health. The genes are TRBV7-2 and TRBJ2-7; 9 nucleotides line up with TRBD2. CDR3 nucleotide sequence: TGTGCCAGCAGCCCCCCCCGGACTAGCGATTACTACGAGCAGTACTTC. Translation gives CASSPPRTSDYYEQYF. Drawing the rest from reference TRBV7-2 and TRBJ2-7, the complete variable domain is GAGVSQSPSNKVTEKGKDVELRCDPISGHTALYWYRQSLGQGLEFLIYFQGNSAPDKSGLPSDRFSAERTGGSVSTLTIQRTQQEDSAVYLCASSPPRTSDYYEQYFGPGTRLTVT.